These 12 T cell receptor beta chains came from one sample sequenced in a study of blood T cell repertoires in COVID-19. Repertoires were generated with immunoSEQ multiplex PCR, while TCRdb's copy carries only in-frame clones and drops some. The sample shows under 70,000 clones, more than 70% of them seen only once. Sequenced input: PBMCs or T cells enriched from blood (not recorded which). These TCRs come from a woman in her thirties or forties who had recovered from COVID-19.

The chain joins TRBV30 to TRBJ1-3, with 12 bases fitting TRBD1. This CDR3 comprises 17 residues. The germline gives CDR1 GTSNPN, CDR2 SVGIG (reference sequence). V was clipped by 3 bases and J by 1 base; unmatched bases: 7. The CDR3 DNA reads as TGTGCCTGGAGACCTCCGGGACAGGGGGCTTCTGGAAACACCATATATTTT. This encodes CAWRPPGQGASGNTIYF.

This clone was seen just once. J is TRBJ1-1 and V is TRBV5-1; D ambiguous. CDR1 and CDR2 (germline): SGHRS, YFSETQ. The CDR3 spans 14 residues. The germline V and J ends were trimmed by 0 bases and 5 bases, with 11 bases remaining between them. The CDR3 loop reads CASSLALQTTEAFF. The CDR3 bases are TGCGCCAGCAGCTTGGCCTTGCAGACAACTGAAGCTTTCTTT.

This chain joins TRBV5-1 and TRBJ2-3; D perhaps matches TRBD1 (6 bases). V was shortened by 0 bases and J by 4 bases, with 15 bases between the two germline ends. CDR3 length equals 16 residues. Per germline, CDR1 SGHRS and CDR2 YFSETQ. In nucleotides, the CDR3 is TGCGCCAGCAGCTTGGGCCAGGGGTTACGGGCAGATACGCAGTATTTT. This gives the protein CASSLGQGLRADTQYF. The entire variable domain, with the rest obtained from reference TRBV5-1 and TRBJ2-3, is as follows: KAGVTQTPRYLIKTRGQQVTLSCSPISGHRSVSWYQQTPGQGLQFLFEYFSETQRNKGNFPGRFSGRQFSNSRSEMNVSTLELGDSALYLCASSLGQGLRADTQYFGPGTRLTVL.

This clone has just a few counts. The chain carries TRBV7-9 and TRBJ1-2; 7 bases fit TRBD1. V was clipped by 4 bases and J by 8 bases; unmatched bases: 10. CDR1 is SEHNR and CDR2 is FQNEAQ in the germline V gene (reference sequence). CDR3 length: 14 residues. This CDR3 is CASSSADRRYGYTF. The CDR3, as DNA: TGTGCCAGCAGCTCCGCGGACAGGAGATACGGCTACACCTTC.

This chain uses TRBV7-3 with TRBJ2-3; 9 nucleotides align to TRBD2. Germline V gene sequence: CDR1 SGHTA, CDR2 FQGTGA. V was clipped by 2 bases and J by 6 bases; unmatched bases: 3. There are 14 residues in the CDR3. As DNA, the CDR3 is TGTGCCAGCAGCTTAGGGCTAGCGGGGGATACGCAGTATTTT. Its protein is CASSLGLAGDTQYF.

J is TRBJ2-7 and V is TRBV5-6, with D possibly being TRBD1 (6 bases). Germline CDR1 SGHDT, CDR2 YYEEEE. The CDR3 has 16 amino acids. Trimming left V 4 bases short and J 2 bases short, with 19 bases between. The DNA of the CDR3 is TGTGCCAGCAGCCGTGGGCCAAAGGGGGAAGCCTACGAGCAGTACTTC. The encoded protein is CASSRGPKGEAYEQYF.

The rearrangement links TRBV12-5 to TRBJ1-2, with no clear D. Germline V gene lookup returns CDR1 LGHNT and CDR2 FRNRAP. V lost 2 bases to trimming and J lost 7 bases, with 11 bases between them. The CDR3 length is 13 residues. The CDR3 DNA reads as TGTGCTAGTGGTTTGATCTCGGGGTCTGGCTACACCTTC. Encoded protein: CASGLISGSGYTF.

CDR3 bases: TGCGCCAGCAGCTCCCAGACAGGGGCGGGCACTGAAGCTTTCTTT. Protein sequence: CASSSQTGAGTEAFF. This chain uses TRBV5-1 with TRBJ1-1; the match to TRBD1 covers 8 bases. The CDR3 contains 15 residues. The V gene end was trimmed by 3 bases and the J gene end by 4 bases; junction bases not matched to a gene: 8. Looked up from germline, CDR1 is SGHRS and CDR2 is YFSETQ.

This chain joins TRBV9 and TRBJ1-1; 9 positions match TRBD1. Germline CDR1 is SGDLS and CDR2 is YYNGEE. V shed 5 bases, J shed 4 bases, and the junction held 3 bases outside the gene matches. The CDR3 runs 13 residues. The CDR3 spells CASRGQGPTEAFF. CDR3 coding DNA: TGTGCCAGCAGGGGACAGGGACCCACTGAAGCTTTCTTT.

This sequence joins TRBV6-5 and TRBJ2-2; TRBD1 matches at 7 bases. Germline loops: CDR1 MNHEY, CDR2 SVGAGI. V trimming: 6 bases; J trimming: 1 base; junction bases outside the gene matches: 5. The CDR3 runs 15 residues. The CDR3 here is CASRGTAQNTGELFF. In DNA, the CDR3 is TGTGCCAGCAGGGGGACAGCACAGAACACCGGGGAGCTGTTTTTT.

V is TRBV19 and J is TRBJ2-4; TRBD1 is a possible D gene (6 bases). Germline V gives CDR1 LNHDA, CDR2 SQIVND (reference sequence). CDR3 length: 12 amino acids. Trimming shortened V by 5 bases and J by 8 bases, and 10 bases separated the two germline ends. The CDR3 DNA reads TGTGCCAGTAGTTACAGGGCGGACATTCAGTACTTC. It codes for CASSYRADIQYF.

In this sample, this clone turned up once. The CDR3 bases are TGTGCCAGCAGCTTGGGTTTAACAGCCAGAAACCTGACTGAAGCTTTCTTT. Protein sequence: CASSLGLTARNLTEAFF. The chain carries TRBV5-4 and TRBJ1-1; D unresolved. Germline CDR1 is SGHNT and CDR2 is YYREEE (reference sequence). With 0 bases removed from V and 5 bases from J, the gap between germline ends came to 20 bases. The CDR3 is 17 residues long.